Shown below are 22 T cell receptor beta chains from a single sample sequenced in a study of shared clonotypes between healthy human individuals. Profiled with immunoSEQ multiplex PCR; TCRdb holds only in-frame clones, not every one. The profile shows approximately 2.3 million clones, just over 90% of them singletons. The source material was naive CD4+ T cells from PBMCs. The subset: CD45RA+ positively selected. These receptors were collected from a man aged 18 to 29 in good health. Some clones in this sample may be carry-over from other donors' samples.

For the CDR3, the DNA is TGTGCCAGCAGGCGCACAGGGTGGGATCAGCCCCAGCATTTT. It encodes CASRRTGWDQPQHF. The rearrangement links TRBV6-5 to TRBJ1-5; the D gene is possibly TRBD1 (6 bases). There are 14 residues in the CDR3. V lost 6 bases and J lost 5, with 14 bases in between. Germline CDR1 and CDR2: MNHEY and SVGAGI.

The chain combines TRBV7-9 with TRBJ1-1, with D maybe TRBD1 (6 bases). The CDR3 has 15 amino acids. The germline V and J ends were trimmed by 4 bases and 0 bases, with 12 bases remaining between them. Looked up from germline, CDR1 is SEHNR and CDR2 is FQNEAQ (reference sequence). CDR3 DNA sequence: TGTGCCAGCAGCTCAACAGGGTCCCTGAACACTGAAGCTTTCTTT. Translated, it gives CASSSTGSLNTEAFF.

The CDR3 here is CASSPGQALIEQYF. The DNA for the CDR3 is TGTGCCAGCTCACCGGGACAGGCCCTAATCGAGCAGTACTTC. The chain combines TRBV18 with TRBJ2-7, with TRBD1 identical over 8 bases. Germline CDR1 reads KGHSH; CDR2 reads LQKENI. The CDR3 length is 14 residues. The J segment lost 6 bases and the V segment lost 3 bases, leaving 7 bases of the junction unmatched.

Comments on this clone: Distinct nucleotide sequences in the sample also encode this CDR3. V is TRBV18 and J is TRBJ2-2, with 8 bases that match TRBD2. After removal of 2 bases from V and 2 bases from J, the junction contained 4 bases not matched to a gene. This CDR3 has 16 residues. Germline values: CDR1 KGHSH, CDR2 LQKENI. The CDR3 DNA reads TGTGCCAGCTCACCATTGACTAGCGCAAACACCGGGGAGCTGTTTTTT. Protein: CASSPLTSANTGELFF.

V gene TRBV29-1 combines with J gene TRBJ1-3; D is undetermined. Trimming stripped 3 bases from V and 2 bases from J, with 5 bases between. The CDR3 runs 12 residues. CDR1 and CDR2 from the germline V gene are SQVTM and ANQGSEA. CDR3 nucleotide sequence: TGCAGCGTTGAGTTCCCTGGAAACACCATATATTTT. This encodes CSVEFPGNTIYF.

The sample holds one count of this clone. This chain connects TRBV7-2 to TRBJ2-1, with D uncertain. V dropped 0 bases and J dropped 0 bases, with 9 bases sitting between them. The CDR3 has 16 amino acids. The germline V gene has CDR1 SGHTA and CDR2 FQGNSA. The CDR3 bases are TGTGCCAGCAGCTTAGCGTGGGTTAGCTCCTACAATGAGCAGTTCTTC. It is translated as CASSLAWVSSYNEQFF.

This clone has a single count. The chain is built from TRBV7-8 and TRBJ2-1; 11 bases are a match to TRBD1. Trimming took 6 bases from V and 6 from J; bases not matched to a gene: 7. Germline CDR1 and CDR2: SGHVS and FQNEAQ. The CDR3 runs 15 residues. The CDR3 protein is CASSNRDRGANEQFF. The CDR3 DNA sequence: TGTGCCAGCAGTAACCGGGACAGGGGGGCCAATGAGCAGTTCTTC.

The chain has TRBV4-2 and TRBJ2-5, with D tentatively TRBD1 (5 bases). The V gene lost 5 bases and the J gene lost 2 bases, with 15 bases spanning the gap. Germline V gives CDR1 LGHNA, CDR2 YNFKEQ. This CDR3 spans 15 amino acids. The CDR3: CASSAGLAPQETQYF. The CDR3 DNA follows: TGTGCCAGCAGCGCAGGGCTCGCCCCACAAGAGACCCAGTACTTC.

The J gene is TRBJ2-7, the V gene TRBV27; 7 nucleotides match TRBD1. CDR3 length equals 16 residues. CDR1 MNHEY and CDR2 SMNVEV come from the germline V gene (reference sequence). V was pared by 5 bases and J by 1 base, with 11 bases of the junction left unmatched. CDR3 region: CASSQKGGPPSYEQYF. The CDR3 bases are TGTGCCAGCAGTCAAAAAGGGGGCCCCCCTTCCTACGAGCAGTACTTC.

V and J are TRBV7-9 and TRBJ2-7; D perhaps matches TRBD2 (5 bases). Per the germline V gene, CDR1 is SEHNR and CDR2 is FQNEAQ (reference sequence). This CDR3 region has 11 residues. Trimming pared 2 bases from V and 6 bases from J, leaving 5 bases between. The CDR3: CASSLRGEQYF. The CDR3 nucleotides are TGTGCCAGCAGCTTACGGGGCGAGCAGTACTTC.

A note on this clone: Distinct nucleotide sequences in the sample also encode this CDR3. The chain uses TRBV7-3 and TRBJ2-7; 12 bases match TRBD2. This CDR3 has 15 residues. CDR1 is SGHTA and CDR2 is FQGTGA in the germline V gene. The ends lost 5 bases at V and 3 bases at J; junction bases unmatched: 5. CDR3 DNA sequence: TGTGCCAGCAGCCCGCGACTAGCGGGAGTCTACGAGCAGTACTTC. The encoded protein is CASSPRLAGVYEQYF.

The rearrangement uses TRBV2 and TRBJ1-5; 7 bases fit TRBD1. The CDR3 is 15 amino acids. V lost 1 base, J lost 6 bases, and 6 bases stayed unmatched. From germline, CDR1 is SNHLY and CDR2 FYNNEI. CDR3 nucleotides: TGTGCCAGCAGTGAAGAGAAAGGGGGCGGTCAGCCCCAGCATTTT. This encodes CASSEEKGGGQPQHF.

The rearrangement uses TRBV2 and TRBJ2-7; no clear D gene. The germline V gene has CDR1 SNHLY and CDR2 FYNNEI. The CDR3 spans 13 residues. V gave up 3 bases and J gave up 6 bases, with 12 bases separating them. The CDR3 spells CASSDDMPGEQYF. CDR3 DNA: TGTGCCAGCAGTGATGACATGCCGGGCGAGCAGTACTTC.

The rearrangement links TRBV28 to TRBJ1-5, with a weak D call TRBD1 (6 bases). CDR3 length: 14 amino acids. The ends were cut back, 8 bases at V and 3 bases at J, with 14 bases in the middle. Germline V gives CDR1 MDHEN, CDR2 SYDVKM. The DNA for the CDR3 is TGTGCCAGCCAAAACAGGGTTTCCAATCAGCCCCAGCATTTT. Protein sequence: CASQNRVSNQPQHF.

Remarks on this clone: Within the sample, other DNA sequences also encode this same CDR3. The V and J genes are TRBV5-1 and TRBJ2-5; unclear D gene. V was clipped by 0 bases and J by 5 bases, with 8 bases between them. CDR3 length equals 13 residues. Germline CDR1 SGHRS, CDR2 YFSETQ. CDR3 in DNA: TGCGCCAGCAGCTTGGTCCCGGGCGAGACCCAGTACTTC. Translation gives CASSLVPGETQYF. Full variable domain (remainder filled in from reference TRBV5-1 and TRBJ2-5): KAGVTQTPRYLIKTRGQQVTLSCSPISGHRSVSWYQQTPGQGLQFLFEYFSETQRNKGNFPGRFSGRQFSNSRSEMNVSTLELGDSALYLCASSLVPGETQYFGPGTRLLVL.

In regard to this clone: The sample contains more than one DNA sequence encoding this CDR3. The rearrangement links TRBV7-9 to TRBJ1-1; D gene ambiguous. The CDR3 extends over 14 amino acids. Germline-derived CDR1 and CDR2 are SEHNR and FQNEAQ (reference sequence). V gave up 4 bases and J gave up 2 bases, with 11 bases separating them. The CDR3 DNA follows: TGTGCCAGCAGCTCACAGAACCTCAACACTGAAGCTTTCTTT. Translation: CASSSQNLNTEAFF.

The chain carries TRBV5-1 and TRBJ1-3; 7 nucleotides match TRBD1. V was clipped by 4 bases and J by 4 bases; unmatched bases: 5. Germline V gene data show CDR1 as SGHRS and CDR2 as YFSETQ. This CDR3 has 14 residues. CDR3 loop: CASSRGQVGNTIYF. In nucleotides, the CDR3 is TGCGCCAGCAGCCGCGGACAGGTGGGAAACACCATATATTTT.

On this clone: At the DNA level, this CDR3 is encoded by other sequences in the same sample as well. This chain links TRBV6-1 with TRBJ1-5; unclear D gene. V shed 6 bases and J shed 4 bases, with 10 bases lying between them. This CDR3 contains 13 residues. In germline, CDR1 is MNHNS, CDR2 SASEGT. Here the CDR3 DNA reads TGTGCCAGCAGGACGGGTGGTAATCAGCCCCAGCATTTT. Encoded protein: CASRTGGNQPQHF.

This chain uses TRBV19 with TRBJ2-5; possible D gene TRBD1, 5 bases. This CDR3 has 13 amino acids. Germline CDR1 reads LNHDA; CDR2 reads SQIVND (reference sequence). Trimming shortened V by 8 bases and J by 6 bases, and 16 bases separated the two germline ends. The DNA for the CDR3 is TGTGCCAGTCGACAGACCCTCCAGCAGACCCAGTACTTC. Its translation: CASRQTLQQTQYF.

The rearrangement uses TRBV2 and TRBJ1-1; D is unresolved. Between the trimmed V and J ends, which lost 10 bases and 4 bases, there was a span of 16 bases. From germline, CDR1 is SNHLY and CDR2 FYNNEI. The CDR3 runs 13 residues. The CDR3 sequence: CATQEREATEAFF. As DNA, the CDR3 is TGTGCCACCCAGGAACGGGAGGCCACTGAAGCTTTCTTT.

In this sample, this clone turned up once. The chain links TRBV11-1 to TRBJ2-4; maybe TRBD1 (5 bases). V gave up 8 bases and J gave up 5 bases, with 13 bases separating them. Germline values: CDR1 SGHAT, CDR2 FQDESV (reference sequence). The CDR3 runs to 13 residues. In nucleotides, the CDR3 is TGTGCCAGCCAGGGTCAGGGTGAAAACATTCAGTACTTC. It encodes CASQGQGENIQYF.

This chain joins TRBV11-2 and TRBJ1-5; D ambiguous. The V and J ends lost 5 bases and 0 bases respectively, with 8 bases between them. Germline V gene sequence: CDR1 SGHAT, CDR2 FQNNGV. The CDR3 extends over 14 amino acids. CDR3 nucleotide sequence: TGTGCCAGCAGCCAGACCTATAGCAATCAGCCCCAGCATTTT. This translates into CASSQTYSNQPQHF.